This entry lists 19 T cell receptor beta chains sequenced from one sample in a study of a mutant IDH1 vaccine in newly diagnosed glioma. Sample time point: baseline, week 1 (first vaccination visit). The treatment was: pre-vaccination baseline after standard-of-care therapy. Using immunoSEQ multiplex PCR, the repertoire was profiled, and TCRdb retains in-frame clones only, with some absent. The sample has around 33,000 clones; 80% to 90% are singletons. The sample consisted of PBMCs, taken from a glioma patient treated with radiotherapy, temozolomide or both. These receptors were obtained from a woman aged 40 to 49 with glioma.

This chain uses TRBV10-1 with TRBJ1-1; D may be TRBD1 (5 bases). The V and J ends lost 4 bases and 10 bases respectively, with 13 bases between them. The CDR3 has 12 residues. Germline V gene lookup returns CDR1 WNHNN and CDR2 SYGVQD (reference sequence). CDR3 coding DNA: TGCGCCAGCAGTGCCCAGGGTAGTCGAGCTTTCTTT. It specifies CASSAQGSRAFF.

The genes are TRBV14 and TRBJ1-1; no definite D call. The V end lost 4 bases, the J end lost 0 bases, and 15 bases lay between the germline ends. The V gene's germline CDR1 is SGHDN and CDR2 FVKESK. The CDR3 has 16 amino acids. CDR3 region: CASSPPGRSMNTEAFF. DNA for the CDR3: TGTGCCAGCAGCCCCCCTGGCAGGAGTATGAACACTGAAGCTTTCTTT.

About this clone: One junction end disagrees with the germline gene, perhaps due to a read error. The chain has TRBV2 and TRBJ2-7; maybe TRBD1 (5 bases). CDR1 SNHLY and CDR2 FYNNEI come from the germline V gene. CDR3 size: 13 residues. CDR3 region: CASSSQPGRVDLF. The CDR3 DNA sequence: TGTGCCAGCAGTTCTCAGCCTGGCAGGGTGGACCTTTTC.

This clone was seen only a few times. The chain carries TRBV6-5 and TRBJ1-1, with 9 bases aligning to TRBD1. Germline V lookup: CDR1 MNHEY, CDR2 SVGAGI. Trimming at V came to 6 bases and at J to 0 bases, leaving 5 bases not matched to a gene. The CDR3 loop spans 15 amino acids. CDR3 nucleotides: TGTGCCAGCAGATCGACAGGGGGGATGAACACTGAAGCTTTCTTT. It encodes CASRSTGGMNTEAFF.

V gene TRBV6-5 combines with J gene TRBJ2-1; 7 bases map to TRBD1. Germline CDR1 is MNHEY and CDR2 is SVGAGI. V lost 5 bases, J lost 3 bases, and 4 bases stayed unmatched. There are 14 residues in the CDR3. In DNA form, the CDR3 reads TGTGCCAGCAGTAGGGACAGTTACTACAATGAGCAGTTCTTC. Protein sequence: CASSRDSYYNEQFF.

This chain joins TRBV10-2 and TRBJ2-5; 13 nucleotides line up with TRBD2. Germline assignment: CDR1 WSHSY and CDR2 SAAADI. The CDR3 spans 17 residues. V was pared by 7 bases and J by 13 bases, with 21 bases of the junction left unmatched. The CDR3 DNA is TGCGCCAGCACAGGGGGCCAGACTAGCGGGGGGCGGGGGTGGGGGTACTTC. It encodes CASTGGQTSGGRGWGYF.

This chain uses TRBV7-8 with TRBJ2-5; 9 bases fit TRBD1. Germline values: CDR1 SGHVS, CDR2 FQNEAQ. The CDR3 contains 14 residues. V gave up 5 bases and J gave up 9 bases; unmatched junction bases: 10. The CDR3 DNA reads TGTGCCAGCAGCGCCCGGGACAGGGTGGGTGCCCAGTACTTC. Amino acid sequence: CASSARDRVGAQYF.

The chain has TRBV6-6 and TRBJ1-5, with D tentatively TRBD1 (6 bases). CDR3 length: 13 residues. V lost 11 bases to trimming and J lost 11 bases, with 22 bases between them. CDR1 MNHNY and CDR2 SVGAGI come from the germline V gene (reference sequence). CDR3 DNA sequence: TGTGCCGCCGGGACACTGTCCCGGGGAGCCCAGCATTTT. Translating it yields CAAGTLSRGAQHF.

The rearrangement uses TRBV9 and TRBJ2-7; 9 bases align to TRBD2. The CDR3 is made up of 14 amino acids. Trimming removed 5 bases from V and 6 bases from J; junction bases left unmatched: 9. CDR1 is SGDLS and CDR2 is YYNGEE in the germline V gene. The CDR3 DNA reads as TGTGCCAGCAGGCTACGTTGCGGGAGGGGCGAGCAGTACTTC. Protein product: CASRLRCGRGEQYF.

This rearrangement joins TRBV14 to TRBJ1-6; D may be TRBD1 (5 bases). The CDR3 contains 14 residues. The germline V gene has CDR1 SGHDN and CDR2 FVKESK. Trimming cost V 1 base and J 7 bases, with 8 bases left between them. The CDR3 loop is CASSQGGTNSPLHF. The DNA for the CDR3 is TGTGCCAGCAGCCAAGGAGGGACGAATTCACCCCTCCACTTT.

This CDR3 reads CAIRAQINQPQHF. CDR3 DNA: TGTGCCATCAGGGCACAGATCAATCAGCCCCAGCATTTT. The chain has TRBV10-3 and TRBJ1-5; D uncertain. Germline V gene sequence: CDR1 ENHRY, CDR2 SYGVKD. The ends were cut back, 6 bases at V and 3 bases at J, with 9 bases in the middle. The CDR3 runs 13 residues.

This clone was seen a handful of times. The rearrangement links TRBV7-9 to TRBJ2-1; 7 nucleotides align to TRBD2. The CDR3 is 15 amino acids. The germline V gene encodes CDR1 SEHNR and CDR2 FQNEAQ (reference sequence). Trimming took 8 bases from V and 3 from J; bases not matched to a gene: 10. The CDR3 loop reads CASRQISGNYNEQFF. CDR3 nucleotide sequence: TGTGCCAGCCGCCAGATAAGCGGGAACTACAATGAGCAGTTCTTC.

This chain links TRBV30 with TRBJ2-5, with 7 bases identical to TRBD1. V lost 2 bases to trimming and J lost 4 bases; unmatched junction nucleotides: 4. This CDR3 is 13 amino acids long. Germline CDR1 GTSNPN, CDR2 SVGIG (reference sequence). CDR3 sequence (DNA): TGTGCCTGGAGTCGGGACAGCGGAGAGACCCAGTACTTC. Translation gives CAWSRDSGETQYF.

V and J are TRBV6-1 and TRBJ2-2; no clear D. Germline V CDR1 and CDR2: MNHNS, SASEGT. V was trimmed by 1 base and J by 2 bases, leaving 5 bases between them. The CDR3 has 14 amino acids. The DNA for the CDR3 is TGTGCCAGCAGTGAAGGACCTAACACCGGGGAGCTGTTTTTT. Translating it yields CASSEGPNTGELFF.

This sequence joins TRBV10-1 and TRBJ2-3, with D perhaps TRBD1 (6 bases). The germline V gene has CDR1 WNHNN and CDR2 SYGVQD (reference sequence). V shed 3 bases and J shed 0 bases, with 13 bases lying between them. The CDR3 spans 16 residues. CDR3 amino acids: CASSDQGRLSTDTQYF. The CDR3 coding sequence is TGCGCCAGCAGTGACCAGGGGCGGCTCAGCACAGATACGCAGTATTTT.

This clone occurred once. The chain is built from TRBV2 and TRBJ2-5; weak D call: TRBD1 (5 bases). CDR1 and CDR2 from the germline V gene are SNHLY and FYNNEI. Trimming removed 6 bases at V and 1 base at J, with 9 bases between. CDR3 length equals 13 residues. The CDR3 sequence is CASSYDSQETQYF. The CDR3 DNA follows: TGTGCCAGCAGCTACGACAGCCAAGAGACCCAGTACTTC. The entire variable domain, with the rest obtained from reference TRBV2 and TRBJ2-5, is as follows: EPEVTQTPSHQVTQMGQEVILRCVPISNHLYFYWYRQILGQKVEFLVSFYNNEISEKSEIFDDQFSVERPDGSNFTLKIRSTKLEDSAMYFCASSYDSQETQYFGPGTRLLVL.

The chain carries TRBV19 and TRBJ1-1; a possible D gene is TRBD1 (6 bases). V was cut by 6 bases and J by 3 bases, with 20 bases left in between. CDR1 and CDR2 (germline): LNHDA, SQIVND (reference sequence). The CDR3 spans 16 residues. CDR3 nucleotides: TGTGCCAGTAGCGTCAGACGGGACAATAGGGACACTGAAGCTTTCTTT. This encodes CASSVRRDNRDTEAFF.

In this sample, this clone turned up a few times. The rearrangement links TRBV7-2 to TRBJ2-5; D perhaps matches TRBD2 (7 bases). The CDR3 consists of 14 residues. Trimming left V 1 base short and J 5 bases short, with 11 bases between. Germline V CDR1 and CDR2: SGHTA, FQGNSA. CDR3 bases: TGTGCCAGCAGCTTAGGGGGGGGCCGGGAGACCCAGTACTTC. It is translated as CASSLGGGRETQYF.

The chain links TRBV29-1 to TRBJ2-5, with TRBD2 matching over 13 bases. J was trimmed by 5 bases and V by 7 bases; bases with no gene match: 22. The CDR3 runs 19 residues. Germline CDR1 reads SQVTM; CDR2 reads ANQGSEA. Here the CDR3 reads CSARDRGLAGDLFLETQYF. The CDR3 coding sequence is TGCAGCGCAAGAGACCGAGGACTAGCGGGAGATCTTTTCCTGGAGACCCAGTACTTC.